This TCR beta chain was recovered during a study of T cell responses to AZD1222 COVID-19 vaccine (dated by TCRdb to the early 2020s). Looking at the study overall: AZD1222 recipients given second doses at about 4 weeks or at about 12 weeks were pooled, since spike-specific TCR depth and breadth were not found to differ between the two schedules. TCR sequencing covered 230 or so trial participants: roughly 200 given two doses of AZD1222 and approximately 26 given two doses of MenACWY control vaccine. Enrollment into the trials was organized by age into subgroups of 18-55, 56-69 and 70-plus years, and those subgroups contained approximately 160, 26 and 62 TCR-sequenced participants, respectively. Overall study results and their limits: Participants were mostly white British and included more females than males, and it was suggested by the authors that clonal diversity may have been underestimated. Because no day 14 peak-response samples were available, repertoires were characterized only after the peak T cell response. The 56-69-year group was small, and its depth increase did not reach significance, likely because of low power. CD4 TCRs associated with the vaccine covered the entire spike protein, and the dominant responses were in regions 160-218 and 743-854. After two AZD1222 doses, spike-specific TCR breadth and depth were significantly higher than at day 0 and than in MenACWY recipients. Conclusions about previously exposed vaccinees are limited, since just 6 or 7 AZD1222 recipients were seropositive for SARS-CoV-2 at baseline. Nearly half of unique spike-specific TCRs reportedly recognized epitopes outside regions mutated in the B.1.351 and B.1.1.7 variants.

The CDR3 regions of human TCRbeta chains were analyzed by immunosequencing. Under the source paper's analysis protocol: TCRs in the repertoires were compared against a reference library of SARS-CoV-2-specific TCRs that had been generated with the MIRA antigen-specificity platform. Breadth meant the fraction of unique TCRs that were SARS-CoV-2-associated, whereas depth meant the fraction of total T cells that were SARS-CoV-2-associated. Using the MIRA data, each spike-specific TCR was mapped to the spike region that the TCR reacts to and placed in a CD4 or CD8 class. Log10-transformed breadth and depth values were compared by one-way ANOVA with Sidak's multiple comparisons tests. TCRdb mirrors the immuneACCESS table, restricted to in-frame sequences. Some clones are absent from its copies; in checked studies, under half trace to an unresolved V gene, and the reason for the others is unknown. The D gene and trimming were derived from the DNA, and the V and J assignments and clone size from that table. Across this sample there are about 87,000 clones, with over 75% seen only once. The ten largest account for 2.8% of the sample.

With regard to this clone: Which antigen it targets is not known. One base away there is no much larger clone; base qualities are not given.

Taken with the paper, the label for time point translates to: baseline before first vaccination. Samples from vaccinated people were obtained from the UK trials COV001 and COV002, which included a single-blind randomized controlled phase 2/3 trial of AZD1222 (ChAdOx1 nCoV-19) in healthy adults. For TCRbeta chain sequencing, PBMC samples from trial participants were taken at day 0 and at day 28 after the second dose. CDR1 and CDR2, looked up from the germline V gene (reference sequence), are LNHDA and SQIVND. There are 14 amino acids in the CDR3, from cysteine to phenylalanine inclusive. CDR3 DNA is the only sequence kept; it has 42 bases, read in frame from the first base. V was cut back by 5 bases and J by 2 bases, leaving a gap of 12 bases between them.

This sequence originates from an adult in good health. Recombination linked TRBV19 to TRBJ1-1, with no confident D gene call. The sample consisted of peripheral blood, taken on day 0 of AZD1222 vaccination. The DNA reads TGTGCCAGTAGTTCCGCGGGAGATAACACTGAAGCTTTCTTT. This sequence encodes CASSSAGDNTEAFF.